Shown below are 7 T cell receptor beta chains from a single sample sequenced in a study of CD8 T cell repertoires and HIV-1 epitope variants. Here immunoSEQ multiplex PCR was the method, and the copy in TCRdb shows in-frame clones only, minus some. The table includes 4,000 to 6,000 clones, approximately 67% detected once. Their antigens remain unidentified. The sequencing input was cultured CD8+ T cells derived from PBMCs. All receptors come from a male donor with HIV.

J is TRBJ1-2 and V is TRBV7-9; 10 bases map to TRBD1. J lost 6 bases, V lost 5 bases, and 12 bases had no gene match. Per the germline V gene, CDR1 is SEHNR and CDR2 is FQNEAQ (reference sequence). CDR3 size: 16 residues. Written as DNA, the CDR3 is TGTGCCAGCAGCCTAAGCTCGGGACAGGGGAAGGATGGCTACACCTTC. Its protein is CASSLSSGQGKDGYTF.

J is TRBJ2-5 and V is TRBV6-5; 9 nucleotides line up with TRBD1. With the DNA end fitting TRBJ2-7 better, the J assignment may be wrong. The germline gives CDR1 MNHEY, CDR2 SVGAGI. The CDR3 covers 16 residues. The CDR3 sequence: CASSYWSRDRDYEQYF. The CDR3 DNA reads TGTGCCAGCAGTTACTGGTCCCGGGACAGGGACTACGAGCAGTACTTC.

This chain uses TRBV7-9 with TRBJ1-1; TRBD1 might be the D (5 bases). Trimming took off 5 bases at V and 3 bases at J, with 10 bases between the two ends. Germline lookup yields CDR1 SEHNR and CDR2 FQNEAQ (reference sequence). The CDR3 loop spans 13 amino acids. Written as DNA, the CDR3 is TGTGCCAGCAGCCAGCCAGGGTACACTGAAGCTTTCTTT. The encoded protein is CASSQPGYTEAFF.

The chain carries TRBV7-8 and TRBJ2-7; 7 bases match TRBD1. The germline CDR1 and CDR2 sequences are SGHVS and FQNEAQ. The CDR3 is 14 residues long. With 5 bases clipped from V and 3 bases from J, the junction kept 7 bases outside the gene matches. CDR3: CASSLRDSFYEQYF. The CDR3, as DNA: TGTGCCAGCAGCCTCCGGGACAGTTTCTACGAGCAGTACTTC.

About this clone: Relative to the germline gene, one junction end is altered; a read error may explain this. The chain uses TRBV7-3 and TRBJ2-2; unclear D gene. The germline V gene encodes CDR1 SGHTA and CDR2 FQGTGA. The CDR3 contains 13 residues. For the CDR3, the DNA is TGTGCCAGCAGTTTAATCGCAGCCGGGGAGCTGTTTTTT. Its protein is CASSLIAAGELFF.

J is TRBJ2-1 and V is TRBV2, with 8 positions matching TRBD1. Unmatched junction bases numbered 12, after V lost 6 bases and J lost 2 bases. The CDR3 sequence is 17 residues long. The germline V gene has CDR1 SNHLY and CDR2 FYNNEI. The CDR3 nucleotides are TGTGCCAGCAGCTCCATCGGGCAGGGGGCCACCTACAATGAGCAGTTCTTC. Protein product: CASSSIGQGATYNEQFF.

The CDR3 DNA sequence: TGTGCCAGCAGTTTCAGGGAGGGGAATTCACCCCTCCACTTT. Its protein is CASSFREGNSPLHF. The J gene is TRBJ1-6, the V gene TRBV5-6, with D tentatively TRBD1 (5 bases). The CDR3 runs to 14 residues. Trimming took off 5 bases at V and 7 bases at J, with 13 bases between the two ends. The germline V gene has CDR1 SGHDT and CDR2 YYEEEE.